This T cell receptor beta chain is from a study of blood T cell repertoires in COVID-19. As for the study in general: The origin of the acute and convalescent COVID-19 samples was the United States, Italy and Spain.

The method was immunoSEQ multiplex PCR; TCRdb's version includes in-frame clones alone and lacks a portion of them. Here the sample spans about 100,000 clones, approximately 90% being singletons. The V end was cut by 5 bases, the J end by 3 bases, with 6 bases between. This CDR3 is built from 12 residues. CDR1 SGHKS and CDR2 YYEKEE come from the germline V gene (reference sequence). This receptor was obtained from a man aged 45-60 years with acute or convalescent COVID-19. The sample comprised peripheral blood. The genes are TRBV5-5 and TRBJ2-1, with D uncertain. CDR3: CASSYSYNEQFF. CDR3 sequence (DNA): TGTGCCAGCAGTTATAGCTACAATGAGCAGTTCTTC.